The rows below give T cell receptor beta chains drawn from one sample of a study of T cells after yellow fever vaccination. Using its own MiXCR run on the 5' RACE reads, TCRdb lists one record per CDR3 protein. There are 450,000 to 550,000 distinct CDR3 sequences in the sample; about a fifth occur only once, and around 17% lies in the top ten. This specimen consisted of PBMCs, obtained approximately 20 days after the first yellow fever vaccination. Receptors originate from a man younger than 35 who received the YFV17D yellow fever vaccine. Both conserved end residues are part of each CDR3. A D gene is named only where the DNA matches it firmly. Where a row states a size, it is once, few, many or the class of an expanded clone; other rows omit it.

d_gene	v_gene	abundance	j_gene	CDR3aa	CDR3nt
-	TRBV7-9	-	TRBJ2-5	CASGPDPLGGGHETQYF	TGTGCCAGCGGCCCCGATCCACTAGGGGGGGGGCACGAGACCCAGTACTTC
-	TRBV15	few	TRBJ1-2	CATSRVGSHGYTF	TGTGCCACCAGCAGAGTGGGTAGCCATGGCTACACCTTC
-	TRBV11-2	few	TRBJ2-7	CATTDRYYEQYF	TGTGCCACGACGGACAGATACTACGAGCAGTACTTC
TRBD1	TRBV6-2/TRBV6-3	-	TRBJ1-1	CASRTGKNTEAFF	TGTGCCAGCCGGACAGGGAAGAACACTGAAGCTTTCTTT
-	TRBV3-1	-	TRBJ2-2	CASCQDPKVTGELFF	TGTGCCTCCTGCCAAGATCCGAAGGTCACCGGGGAGCTGTTTTTT
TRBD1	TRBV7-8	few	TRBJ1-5	CASSLDSGQGYQPQHF	TGTGCCAGCAGCTTAGACTCGGGACAGGGATACCAGCCCCAGCATTTT
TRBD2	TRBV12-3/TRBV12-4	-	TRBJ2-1	CASSRQGTSGGDEQFF	TGTGCCAGCAGTCGCCAAGGGACTAGCGGGGGGGATGAGCAGTTCTTC
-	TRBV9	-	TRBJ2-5	CASSHAGTAQETQYF	TGTGCCAGCAGCCACGCGGGGACAGCCCAAGAGACCCAGTACTTC
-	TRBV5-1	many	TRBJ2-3	CASSLYRVGTDTQYF	TGCGCCAGCAGCCTCTACAGGGTCGGCACAGATACGCAGTATTTT
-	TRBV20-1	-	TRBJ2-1	CSAPGPYNEQFF	TGCAGTGCCCCGGGCCCCTACAATGAGCAGTTCTTC
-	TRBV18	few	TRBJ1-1	CASSPRLGWGLAEAFF	TGTGCCAGCTCACCACGGCTAGGGTGGGGTTTAGCTGAAGCTTTCTTT
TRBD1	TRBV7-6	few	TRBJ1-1	CASSLVSRTGRTEAFF	TGTGCCAGCAGCTTAGTTTCTCGGACAGGGAGGACTGAAGCTTTCTTT
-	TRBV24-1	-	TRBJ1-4	CATSDFRGLDEKLFF	TGTGCCACCAGTGATTTCAGGGGATTGGATGAAAAACTGTTTTTT
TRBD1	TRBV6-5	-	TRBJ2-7	CASSLSWDSMYEQYF	TGTGCCAGCAGTTTGTCTTGGGACAGTATGTACGAGCAGTACTTC
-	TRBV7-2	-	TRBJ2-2	CASSLPLGELFF	TGTGCCAGCAGCTTGCCCTTGGGGGAGCTGTTTTTT
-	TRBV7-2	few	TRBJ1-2	CASSLVYRGYNYGYTF	TGTGCCAGCAGCTTAGTATACCGGGGTTATAACTATGGCTACACCTTC
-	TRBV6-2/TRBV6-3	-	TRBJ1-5	CASSYGGRQPQHF	TGTGCCAGCAGTTATGGGGGGCGTCAGCCCCAGCATTTT